This section outlines one TCR beta chain sequence together with its context. Its antigen is undetermined. The donors comprised healthy bone marrow donors. The source of the sample is a study of cytomegalovirus exposure and HLA in healthy donors. Primers included in the PCR were 60 Vbeta and 13 Jbeta primers. Clones were read by immunoSEQ multiplex PCR, and TCRdb kept only the in-frame ones, dropping some. The sample includes around 140,000 clones, 76% of them seen just once. Study results and limitations: Later analysis placed DRB1 highest and HLA-C lowest in TCR association rates, which differed by HLA locus. It was only CMV serostatus that was available as immune exposure information. Productive status was seen about 90% or about 30% of the time for most TCR beta V segments in an earlier analysis.

Trimming removed 1 base from V and 4 bases from J; junction bases left unmatched: 5. The V gene's germline CDR1 is GTSNPN and CDR2 SVGIG (reference sequence). The CDR3 consists of 14 residues. This TCR derives from a man between 35 and 55 years old in good health and CMV-seronegative. The rearrangement links TRBV30 to TRBJ1-1; 8 bases are shared with TRBD1. Sequencing used PBMCs. CDR3 region: CAWSATGVATEAFF. The CDR3 DNA is TGTGCCTGGAGTGCGACAGGGGTGGCCACTGAAGCTTTCTTT.